A single sample gave rise to the 24 T cell receptor beta chains below, sequenced in a study of blood T cell repertoires in COVID-19. TCRdb's copy holds only in-frame clones and misses some; the assay was immunoSEQ multiplex PCR. The sample records fewer than 200,000 clones, roughly 80% being singletons. Sequenced: peripheral blood. These receptor sequences come from a woman of 80 years or more with COVID-19, enrolled during active disease.

This clone was detected once. The chain uses TRBV13 and TRBJ2-7; 8 bases map to TRBD1. The CDR3 consists of 15 residues. Germline values: CDR1 PRHDT, CDR2 FYEKMQ (reference sequence). V dropped 5 bases and J dropped 5; count of bases not matched to a gene: 11. CDR3 residues: CASSQGSGGFNEQYF. Written as DNA, the CDR3 is TGTGCCAGCAGCCAGGGGTCAGGGGGCTTTAACGAGCAGTACTTC.

V and J are TRBV19 and TRBJ2-5, with 8 bases aligning to TRBD2. Per the germline V gene, CDR1 is LNHDA and CDR2 is SQIVND (reference sequence). The CDR3 totals 16 residues. The ends lost 1 base at V and 5 bases at J; junction bases unmatched: 9. The CDR3 here is CASSIGSGGNVETQYF. The CDR3 DNA sequence: TGTGCCAGTAGTATAGGTTCGGGAGGGAACGTGGAGACCCAGTACTTC.

CDR3 sequence (DNA): TGTGCCAGCAGTGACCTCGGGGGCGAGCAGTACTTC. Protein sequence: CASSDLGGEQYF. V and J are TRBV2 and TRBJ2-7, with D perhaps matching TRBD2 (6 bases). The CDR3 runs to 12 residues. Trimming removed 3 bases at V and 6 bases at J, with 9 bases between. Germline V gives CDR1 SNHLY, CDR2 FYNNEI. Supplemented by reference TRBV2 and TRBJ2-7, the full variable domain reads EPEVTQTPSHQVTQMGQEVILRCVPISNHLYFYWYRQILGQKVEFLVSFYNNEISEKSEIFDDQFSVERPDGSNFTLKIRSTKLEDSAMYFCASSDLGGEQYFGPGTRLTVT.

The chain couples TRBV6-5 to TRBJ1-2; D is unclear. The CDR3 contains 15 residues. The V end was cut by 4 bases, the J end by 4 bases, with 16 bases between. Germline lookup yields CDR1 MNHEY and CDR2 SVGAGI. The CDR3 sequence is CASSSTNRGLYGYTF. For the CDR3, the DNA is TGTGCCAGCAGTTCCACCAATCGAGGACTCTATGGCTACACCTTC.

The gene calls are TRBV28 and TRBJ2-1; possibly TRBD2 for D (5 bases). The CDR3 is made up of 15 amino acids. The germline V and J ends were trimmed by 5 bases and 0 bases, with 11 bases remaining between them. The germline V gene has CDR1 MDHEN and CDR2 SYDVKM. CDR3 DNA sequence: TGTGCCAGCAGTCGCGACTACCGCTCCTACAATGAGCAGTTCTTC. Residues: CASSRDYRSYNEQFF.

This chain links TRBV18 with TRBJ2-7; a weak D match, TRBD1 (6 bases). Germline assignment: CDR1 KGHSH and CDR2 LQKENI. Trimming took 3 bases from V and 0 from J, leaving 12 bases between them. CDR3 length equals 15 residues. CDR3 nucleotides: TGTGCCAGCTCACCCCCGACAGGACGCTCCTACGAGCAGTACTTC. Amino acids: CASSPPTGRSYEQYF.

The chain couples TRBV5-4 to TRBJ1-6; 10 nucleotides line up with TRBD1. V lost 5 bases to trimming and J lost 6 bases; unmatched junction nucleotides: 8. From germline, CDR1 is SGHNT and CDR2 YYREEE (reference sequence). The CDR3 has 16 residues. The CDR3 region is CASSDRGRWANSPLHF. CDR3 in DNA: TGTGCCAGCAGTGACAGGGGGCGCTGGGCTAATTCACCCCTCCACTTT.

The chain is built from TRBV11-3 and TRBJ2-1; TRBD2 matches 7 bases. Germline CDR1 and CDR2: SGHNT and YENEEA. This CDR3 is 15 amino acids long. V was pared by 3 bases and J by 2 bases, with 4 bases of the junction left unmatched. Here the CDR3 DNA reads TGTGCCAGCAGCTTGGGAGCGGGACCCTACAATGAGCAGTTCTTC. This codes for CASSLGAGPYNEQFF.

This clone was recorded only once. The chain carries TRBV6-5 and TRBJ2-7, with unresolved D. Trimming removed 7 bases from V and 2 bases from J, with 12 bases in between. Germline CDR1 MNHEY, CDR2 SVGAGI. The CDR3 totals 13 residues. The CDR3 DNA reads as TGTGCCAGCACCCTAGACGGAGCCTACGAGCAGTACTTC. It is translated as CASTLDGAYEQYF.

The chain uses TRBV16 and TRBJ1-1; maybe TRBD1 (5 bases). CDR1 is KGHSY, CDR2 FQNENV, per germline. The CDR3 contains 14 residues. The V and J ends lost 0 bases and 2 bases respectively, with 7 bases between them. The CDR3 loop is CASSQSTANTEAFF. CDR3 sequence (DNA): TGTGCCAGCAGCCAATCGACAGCCAACACTGAAGCTTTCTTT.

In its sample, this clone was seen a few times. At the DNA level, this CDR3 is encoded by other sequences in the same sample as well. The genes are TRBV10-3 and TRBJ1-3; no clear D gene. The V end was cut by 0 bases, the J end by 3 bases, with 9 bases between. Per germline, CDR1 ENHRY and CDR2 SYGVKD. This CDR3 region has 15 residues. The CDR3 protein is CAISESSGSGNTIYF. The CDR3 coding sequence is TGTGCCATCAGTGAGTCTTCCGGGAGTGGAAACACCATATATTTT.

This chain joins TRBV7-9 and TRBJ2-7, with TRBD1 identical over 7 bases. Germline V gene sequence: CDR1 SEHNR, CDR2 FQNEAQ (reference sequence). The CDR3 spans 17 residues. Trimming removed 4 bases from V and 3 bases from J; junction bases left unmatched: 15. DNA of the CDR3: TGTGCCAGCAGCTATGGCTCATCAGGGGGTGGCAGCTACGAGCAGTACTTC. This encodes CASSYGSSGGGSYEQYF.

The rearrangement links TRBV29-1 to TRBJ2-5; 11 positions agree with TRBD1. Trimming at V came to 8 bases and at J to 3 bases, leaving 8 bases not matched to a gene. Germline V gene lookup returns CDR1 SQVTM and CDR2 ANQGSEA. The CDR3 has 14 residues. CDR3 sequence reads: CSTSGTGGEETQYF. The CDR3 nucleotides are TGCAGCACCAGCGGGACAGGGGGGGAAGAGACCCAGTACTTC.

The rearrangement uses TRBV2 and TRBJ2-2; tentatively, D is TRBD2 (5 bases). The CDR3 consists of 13 residues. Per the germline V gene, CDR1 is SNHLY and CDR2 is FYNNEI. V dropped 11 bases and J dropped 5 bases, with 15 bases sitting between them. The CDR3 sequence is CAGGLRATGELFF. CDR3 nucleotide sequence: TGTGCCGGCGGACTGAGGGCGACCGGGGAGCTGTTTTTT.

The chain couples TRBV5-6 to TRBJ1-4; TRBD1 might be the D (6 bases). This CDR3 spans 15 amino acids. V was cut by 2 bases and J by 7 bases, with 15 bases left in between. Germline CDR1 SGHDT, CDR2 YYEEEE. The CDR3 DNA sequence: TGTGCCAGCAGCTTTTTTAACAGGGAAGGTGAAAAACTGTTTTTT. This codes for CASSFFNREGEKLFF. Complete variable domain (other parts from reference TRBV5-6 and TRBJ1-4): DAGVTQSPTHLIKTRGQQVTLRCSPKSGHDTVSWYQQALGQGPQFIFQYYEEEERQRGNFPDRFSGHQFPNYSSELNVNALLLGDSALYLCASSFFNREGEKLFFGSGTQLSVL.

The sample holds one count of this clone. The V gene is TRBV5-6, the J gene TRBJ1-2; TRBD1 is a possible D gene (5 bases). The germline CDR1 and CDR2 sequences are SGHDT and YYEEEE. The ends were cut back, 4 bases at V and 4 bases at J, with 14 bases in the middle. The CDR3 is 14 amino acids. In DNA, the CDR3 is TGTGCCAGCAGCCGCTGGGTAGGGGTCTATGGCTACACCTTC. Amino acids: CASSRWVGVYGYTF.

The chain carries TRBV2 and TRBJ1-2; the match to TRBD1 covers 8 bases. V lost 9 bases, J lost 8 bases, and 5 bases stayed unmatched. In germline, CDR1 is SNHLY, CDR2 FYNNEI. This CDR3 is 11 amino acids long. The CDR3 here is CARRRDRGYTF. CDR3 coding DNA: TGTGCCAGGAGAAGGGACAGGGGCTACACCTTC.

Note on this clone: This is likely a read error, given that the CDR3 carries no conserved phenylalanine or tryptophan at its end. Because the CDR3's place on the DNA is in doubt, the DNA is left out and the CDR3 is given as listed by TCRdb. The rearrangement uses TRBV30 and TRBJ1-2; whether TRBD1, the table's D call, matches the DNA was not checked. Germline V gives CDR1 GTSNPN, CDR2 SVGIG (reference sequence). Inclusive of both ends, the CDR3 amounts to 13 amino acids. The CDR3 protein is CAWSVVPGQGFYL.

V usage is TRBV4-1 and J usage is TRBJ1-1; 9 bases fit TRBD1. Germline lookup yields CDR1 MGHRA and CDR2 YSYEKL. The CDR3 contains 17 residues. Trimming took 1 base from V and 3 from J; bases not matched to a gene: 9. The CDR3 is CASSQVTWDRADTEAFF. In DNA, the CDR3 is TGCGCCAGCAGCCAAGTTACCTGGGACAGGGCGGACACTGAAGCTTTCTTT.

This chain uses TRBV5-1 with TRBJ1-3; tentatively, D is TRBD1 (6 bases). The CDR3 extends over 15 amino acids. V lost 3 bases, J lost 0 bases, and 10 bases lay in between. The germline V gene encodes CDR1 SGHRS and CDR2 YFSETQ. CDR3 sequence reads: CASSSDSSSGNTIYF. The CDR3 nucleotides read TGCGCCAGCAGCTCGGACAGCAGCTCTGGAAACACCATATATTTT. The entire variable domain, with the rest obtained from reference TRBV5-1 and TRBJ1-3, is as follows: KAGVTQTPRYLIKTRGQQVTLSCSPISGHRSVSWYQQTPGQGLQFLFEYFSETQRNKGNFPGRFSGRQFSNSRSEMNVSTLELGDSALYLCASSSDSSSGNTIYFGEGSWLTVV.

This sequence joins TRBV11-1 and TRBJ1-1; TRBD1 is a possible D gene (6 bases). Germline lookup yields CDR1 SGHAT and CDR2 FQDESV (reference sequence). Trimming shortened V by 5 bases and J by 4 bases, and 14 bases separated the two germline ends. The CDR3 runs to 14 residues. CDR3: CASSDHREGTEAFF. CDR3 coding DNA: TGTGCCAGCAGCGATCACAGGGAAGGCACTGAAGCTTTCTTT.

The chain carries TRBV9 and TRBJ2-1; 11 nucleotides match TRBD2. This CDR3 region has 20 residues. From germline, CDR1 is SGDLS and CDR2 YYNGEE. Trimming at V came to 0 bases and at J to 0 bases, leaving 11 bases not matched to a gene. The chain's CDR3 is CASSVDPSGRSLRSYNEQFF. The CDR3 coding sequence is TGTGCCAGCAGCGTAGATCCTAGCGGGAGGTCCCTCCGCTCCTACAATGAGCAGTTCTTC.

CDR3 nucleotide sequence: TGTGCCAGCAGCTTTTGGGGGGGGGCAGATACGCAGTATTTT. It is translated as CASSFWGGADTQYF. The chain couples TRBV7-8 to TRBJ2-3; 7 bases align to TRBD2. Losses at the gene ends were 3 bases for V and 4 bases for J; bases not matched to a gene: 4. This CDR3 region has 14 residues. Germline V gene sequence: CDR1 SGHVS, CDR2 FQNEAQ.

This clone came up a few times. V gene TRBV4-3 combines with J gene TRBJ1-2, with D possibly matching TRBD1 (5 bases). This CDR3 has 18 residues. Trimming left V 3 bases short and J 5 bases short, with 25 bases between. The germline CDR1 and CDR2 sequences are LGHNA and YSLEER. The DNA of the CDR3 is TGCGCCAGCAGCCAGGACACCGACGTCCGCCCCACGGCATATGGCTACACCTTC. This gives the protein CASSQDTDVRPTAYGYTF.